This TCR beta chain was observed in a study of T cells in Graves' hyperthyroidism and ophthalmopathy. Amplified TCR beta CDR3 regions came from RNA transcripts. A set of HTBI primers served as the primers for a first-round RT-PCR of the TCR CDR3. One entry per CDR3 protein results from TCRdb running MiXCR on the multiplex PCR reads. This sample carries about 110,000 distinct CDR3 sequences, 15% to 20% of them seen once, and the ten largest clones take roughly 40%. Looked up from germline, CDR1 is SEHNR and CDR2 is FQNEAQ (reference sequence). V lost 4 bases to trimming and J lost 6 bases, with 10 bases between them. The CDR3 is 13 residues long. Disease duration under 2 months; hyperthyroidism patients were aged 18 to 65. Each diagnosis drew on symptoms, thyroxine, TRAb, thyroid ultrasound and orbital computed tomography findings. In this sample, this clonotype turned up many times.

The sequenced sample consisted of blood. The TCR originated in a woman aged 45-65 years with Graves' hyperthyroidism. The chain has TRBV7-9 and TRBJ1-5; D is uncertain. This CDR3 is CASSSRVSQPQHF. CDR3 nucleotide sequence: TGTGCCAGCAGCTCTCGGGTCTCTCAGCCCCAGCATTTT.